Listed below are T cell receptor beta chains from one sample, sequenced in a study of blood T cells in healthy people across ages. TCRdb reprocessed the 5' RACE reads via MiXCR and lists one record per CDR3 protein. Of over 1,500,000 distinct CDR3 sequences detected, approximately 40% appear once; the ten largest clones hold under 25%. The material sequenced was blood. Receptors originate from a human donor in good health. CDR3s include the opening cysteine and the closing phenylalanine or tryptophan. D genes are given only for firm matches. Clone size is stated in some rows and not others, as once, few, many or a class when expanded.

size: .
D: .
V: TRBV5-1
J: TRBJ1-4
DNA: TGCGCCAGCAGCAAGTGGGGGACGACAGTTGAAAAACTGTTTTTT
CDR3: CASSKWGTTVEKLFF

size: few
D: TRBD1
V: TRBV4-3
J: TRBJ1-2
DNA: TGCGCCAGCAGCCCCGGACAGGGGGTGGTCTATGGCTACACCTTC
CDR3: CASSPGQGVVYGYTF

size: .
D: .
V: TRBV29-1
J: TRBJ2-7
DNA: TGCAGCGTTCGCCGGCGGAACTCCTACGAGCAGTACTTC
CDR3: CSVRRRNSYEQYF

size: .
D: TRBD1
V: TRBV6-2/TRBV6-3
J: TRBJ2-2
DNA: TGTGCCAGCAGCCTCACAGGGGCCGACACCGGGGAGCTGTTTTTT
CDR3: CASSLTGADTGELFF

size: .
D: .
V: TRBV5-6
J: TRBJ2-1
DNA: TGTGCCAGCAGCTCTTTCCCAGGGTCCTACAATGAGCAGTTCTTC
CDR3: CASSSFPGSYNEQFF

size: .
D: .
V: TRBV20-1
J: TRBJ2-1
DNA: TGCAGTGCTAAATACAGGGCGAATGAGCAGTTCTTC
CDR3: CSAKYRANEQFF

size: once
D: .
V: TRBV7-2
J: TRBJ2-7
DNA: TGTGCCAGCAGCTACCAGATGAAAAATTCCTGCGAGCAGTACTTC
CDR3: CASSYQMKNSCEQYF

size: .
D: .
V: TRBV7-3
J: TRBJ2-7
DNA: TGTGCCAGCAGCTCCCATCCTTCCTACGAGCAGTACTTC
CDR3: CASSSHPSYEQYF

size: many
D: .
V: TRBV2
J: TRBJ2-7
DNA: TGTGCCAGCAGTGTAGCTTACGAGCAGTACTTC
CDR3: CASSVAYEQYF

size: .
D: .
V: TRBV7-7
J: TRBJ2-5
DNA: TGTGCCAGCAGCCCACTGGGGGGAACTCAAGAGACCCAGTACTTC
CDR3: CASSPLGGTQETQYF

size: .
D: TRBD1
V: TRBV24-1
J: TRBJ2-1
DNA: TGTGCCACCAGTGATTTCCGGGACAGGGACAATGAGCAGTTCTTC
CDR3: CATSDFRDRDNEQFF

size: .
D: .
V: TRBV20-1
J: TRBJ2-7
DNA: TGCAGTGCTAGAGATCCGAGGCAGGGGAAGCCCTACGAGCAGTACTTC
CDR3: CSARDPRQGKPYEQYF

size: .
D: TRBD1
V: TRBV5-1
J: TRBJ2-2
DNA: TGCGCCAGCACCTCCGGGACAGGGAACACCGGGGAGCTGGTTTTT
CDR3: CASTSGTGNTGELVF

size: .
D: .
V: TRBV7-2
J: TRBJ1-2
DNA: TGTGCCAGCAGCTCCTGGACCCCCGGACGGGGCTACACCTTC
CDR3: CASSSWTPGRGYTF

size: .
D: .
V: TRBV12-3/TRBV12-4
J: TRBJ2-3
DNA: TGTGCCAGCAGTTTTGGCCCCCCGGTAGGAGCAGATACGCAGTATTTT
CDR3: CASSFGPPVGADTQYF

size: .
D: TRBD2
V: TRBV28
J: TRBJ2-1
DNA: TGTGCCAGCAGACCTGGGGGCCTAGCGGGGGAATACAATGAGCAGTTCTTC
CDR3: CASRPGGLAGEYNEQFF

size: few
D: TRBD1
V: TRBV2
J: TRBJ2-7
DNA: TGTGCCAGCAGGGCCACAGGGGGCGCCTCCTACGAGCAGTACTTC
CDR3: CASRATGGASYEQYF

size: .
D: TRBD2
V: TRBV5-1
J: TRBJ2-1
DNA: TGCGCCAGCAGCTTATGGGGTAGCGGGAACAATGAGCAGTTCTTC
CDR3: CASSLWGSGNNEQFF

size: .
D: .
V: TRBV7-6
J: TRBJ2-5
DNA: TGTGCCAGCAGCGCACCGGGGTACCAAGAGACCCAGTACTTC
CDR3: CASSAPGYQETQYF

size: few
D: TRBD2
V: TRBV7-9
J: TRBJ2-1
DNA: TGTGCCAGCAGCTTATCGCCGGATAGCGGGGGGGACAATGAGCAGTTCTTC
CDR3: CASSLSPDSGGDNEQFF

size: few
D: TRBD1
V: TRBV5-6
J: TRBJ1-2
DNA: TGTGCCAGCAGCTTGGAGGCAGGGGGCGCGGGCTATGGCTACACCTTC
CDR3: CASSLEAGGAGYGYTF

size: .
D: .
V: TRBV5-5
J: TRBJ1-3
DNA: TGTGCCAGCAGTGAATCCCTAATGTATAGAAACACCATATATTTT
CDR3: CASSESLMYRNTIYF

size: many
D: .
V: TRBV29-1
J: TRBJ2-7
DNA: TGCAGCACCTCCGCGGGGCAGAGCGAGCAGTACTTC
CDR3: CSTSAGQSEQYF

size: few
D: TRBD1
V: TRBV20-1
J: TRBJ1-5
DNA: TGCAGTGCTAGCGTACCTAGGGACAGGGGGAATCAGCCCCAGCATTTT
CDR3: CSASVPRDRGNQPQHF

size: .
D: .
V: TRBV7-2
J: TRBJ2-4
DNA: TGTGCCAGCAGCTTAAGTTGGAAGAACATTCAGTACTTC
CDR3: CASSLSWKNIQYF

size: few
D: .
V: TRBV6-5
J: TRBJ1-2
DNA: TGTGCCAGCAGTCCAAGTGGGGTAGAGGTCTATGGCTACACCTTC
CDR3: CASSPSGVEVYGYTF

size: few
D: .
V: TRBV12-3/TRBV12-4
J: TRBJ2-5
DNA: TGTGCCAGCAGTTTCAGAGGGGAGGTGTACGAGACCCAGTACTTC
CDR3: CASSFRGEVYETQYF

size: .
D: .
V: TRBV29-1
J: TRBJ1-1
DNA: TGCAGCGTTGCATTCAGGTTATTTGGGGACACTGAAGCTTTCTTT
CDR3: CSVAFRLFGDTEAFF

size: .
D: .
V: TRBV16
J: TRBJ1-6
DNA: TGTGCCAGCAGCCCTTGGACCGGACCCAATTCACCCCTCCACTTT
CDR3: CASSPWTGPNSPLHF